This TCR beta chain was identified in a study of blood T cell repertoires in COVID-19. Study at large: The samples span acute and convalescent COVID-19 from the United States, Italy and Spain.

Libraries were prepared by immunoSEQ multiplex PCR; TCRdb keeps only in-frame clonotypes and omits some of them. The sample contains 54,000 or so clones, roughly four fifths of which appear only once. Seattle patients were enrolled during active infection and followed longitudinally. The origin of this receptor is a man older than 75 with COVID-19, enrolled during active disease. The sequencing input was peripheral blood.

The CDR3 here is CASRGGRANTEAFF. DNA of the CDR3: TGTGCCAGCCGCGGGGGGCGTGCGAACACTGAAGCTTTCTTT. The chain employs TRBV27 and TRBJ1-1, with D possibly TRBD1 on 6 matching bases. From germline, CDR1 is MNHEY and CDR2 SMNVEV (reference sequence). CDR3 length: 14 amino acids. Trimming cost V 8 bases and J 1 base, with 14 bases left between them.